This entry lists 32 T cell receptor beta chains sequenced from one sample in a study of shared clonotypes between healthy human individuals. This table comes from immunoSEQ multiplex PCR, and its TCRdb copy is limited to in-frame clones, with some not included. The table lists over a million clones, about 80% of them singletons. Input material: memory CD4+ T cells from PBMCs. Subset defined: CD45RA-negative fraction. The receptor source for this set is a man aged 18 to 30 in good health. Some clones in this sample may be carry-over from other donors' samples.

This chain uses TRBV19 with TRBJ2-3; TRBD1 matches 7 bases. There are 15 residues in the CDR3. Germline loops: CDR1 LNHDA, CDR2 SQIVND (reference sequence). With 9 bases clipped from V and 3 bases from J, the junction kept 12 bases outside the gene matches. CDR3 nucleotides: TGTGCCAGCTCCCCTGACAGGGTTAGGACAGATACGCAGTATTTT. Encoded protein: CASSPDRVRTDTQYF.

With respect to this clone: A single base separates this from a much larger clone, so it may be a read error. The chain combines TRBV5-4 with TRBJ2-7, with D perhaps given as TRBD1 or TRBD2 (5 bases each). Germline CDR1 and CDR2: SGHNT and YYREEE (reference sequence). The CDR3 has 14 residues. V was trimmed by 2 bases and J by 2 bases, leaving 11 bases between them. The CDR3 sequence is CASSLGDGTYEQYF. The DNA for the CDR3 is TGTGCCAGCAGCTTAGGGGACGGGACCTACGAGCAGTACTTC.

The chain has TRBV18 and TRBJ2-7; TRBD1 might be the D (6 bases). V lost 5 bases to trimming and J lost 5 bases, with 13 bases between them. Germline V gene sequence: CDR1 KGHSH, CDR2 LQKENI. This CDR3 contains 13 residues. The CDR3 bases are TGTGCCAGCTCAGCTCAGGGGTACGACGAGCAGTACTTC. Its translation is CASSAQGYDEQYF.

The rearrangement links TRBV18 to TRBJ2-7; the D is unclear. There are 13 residues in the CDR3. V shed 6 bases and J shed 3 bases, with 12 bases lying between them. The V gene's germline CDR1 is KGHSH and CDR2 LQKENI. CDR3 in DNA: TGTGCCAGCTCCCTGAATCTTCTCTACGAGCAGTACTTC. Protein sequence: CASSLNLLYEQYF.

Of note for this clone: The sample holds other DNA sequences that translate to the same CDR3. The V and J genes are TRBV2 and TRBJ2-5; 8 bases are a match to TRBD1. Germline trimming cut 6 bases from V and 2 bases from J; bases unmatched to any gene: 2. CDR1 is SNHLY and CDR2 is FYNNEI in the germline V gene. The CDR3 spans 13 residues. The CDR3 loop is CASSGQGQETQYF. The DNA for the CDR3 is TGTGCCAGCAGCGGACAGGGACAAGAGACCCAGTACTTC.

This rearrangement joins TRBV5-4 to TRBJ2-5; 9 nucleotides line up with TRBD2. Germline values: CDR1 SGHNT, CDR2 YYREEE (reference sequence). The V gene end was trimmed by 0 bases and the J gene end by 5 bases; junction bases not matched to a gene: 2. The CDR3 has 14 residues. The CDR3 DNA reads as TGTGCCAGCAGCTTGGCTAGCGGGACTGAGACCCAGTACTTC. Translated, it gives CASSLASGTETQYF.

CDR3 region: CASRGQGAGSPLAKNIQYF. As DNA, the CDR3 is TGTGCCAGCAGAGGACAGGGTGCGGGTTCACCCTTAGCCAAAAACATTCAGTACTTC. J is TRBJ2-4 and V is TRBV28; TRBD1 aligns across 8 bases. The V gene's germline CDR1 is MDHEN and CDR2 SYDVKM. The length of the CDR3 is 19 residues. V gave up 6 bases and J gave up 0 bases; unmatched junction bases: 16.

The rearrangement links TRBV29-1 to TRBJ1-1, with no clear D. V lost 5 bases and J 5 bases, leaving 12 bases between the germline ends. Germline-derived CDR1 and CDR2 are SQVTM and ANQGSEA. The CDR3 has 12 amino acids. DNA for the CDR3: TGCAGCGTTATAAGGGCAGCGACTGAAGCTTTCTTT. Translated: CSVIRAATEAFF. The full variable domain, its missing parts supplied by reference TRBV29-1 and TRBJ1-1, is SAVISQKPSRDICQRGTSLTIQCQVDSQVTMMFWYRQQPGQSLTLIATANQGSEATYESGFVIDKFPISRPNLTFSTLTVSNMSPEDSSIYLCSVIRAATEAFFGQGTRLTVV.

About this clone: A far larger clone differs by one base, so this is likely a read error. The J gene is TRBJ1-2, the V gene TRBV6-1; 7 nucleotides line up with TRBD1. Looked up from germline, CDR1 is MNHNS and CDR2 is SASEGT. The CDR3 is 14 amino acids. The J segment lost 7 bases and the V segment lost 5 bases, leaving 10 bases of the junction unmatched. CDR3: CASSTEGGGCGYTF. In DNA form, the CDR3 reads TGTGCCAGCAGTACGGAGGGAGGGGGCTGTGGCTACACCTTC.

The gene calls are TRBV28 and TRBJ2-1; D gene uncertain. The CDR3 runs to 12 residues. Germline lookup yields CDR1 MDHEN and CDR2 SYDVKM. V was shortened by 8 bases and J by 0 bases, with 5 bases between the two germline ends. Here the CDR3 reads CASWGSYNEQFF. DNA of the CDR3: TGTGCCAGCTGGGGCTCCTACAATGAGCAGTTCTTC.

The J gene is TRBJ2-5, the V gene TRBV6-6; D unclear. CDR3 length: 14 amino acids. The germline V gene encodes CDR1 MNHNY and CDR2 SVGAGI (reference sequence). V gave up 1 base and J gave up 0 bases, with 6 bases separating them. The CDR3 loop reads CASSYLGHQETQYF. DNA for the CDR3: TGTGCCAGCAGTTACTTAGGACACCAAGAGACCCAGTACTTC.

The rearrangement uses TRBV10-3 and TRBJ2-3; D unresolved. Trimming stripped 7 bases from V and 4 bases from J, with 9 bases between. Germline lookup yields CDR1 ENHRY and CDR2 SYGVKD. This CDR3 is 12 amino acids long. The CDR3 sequence: CAIKASSDTQYF. CDR3 DNA sequence: TGTGCCATCAAAGCTAGTTCAGATACGCAGTATTTT.

The chain recombines TRBV7-3 with TRBJ2-6; 9 bases align to TRBD1. The CDR3 is 16 amino acids. CDR1 and CDR2 from the germline V gene are SGHTA and FQGTGA. J was trimmed by 0 bases and V by 8 bases; bases with no gene match: 5. CDR3 region: CASWRTGDSGANVLTF. The CDR3 nucleotides read TGTGCCAGCTGGCGGACAGGGGACTCTGGGGCCAACGTCCTGACTTTC.

This rearrangement joins TRBV18 to TRBJ2-1; 7 positions match TRBD1. The CDR3 has 15 amino acids. Trimming removed 1 base from V and 5 bases from J; junction bases left unmatched: 5. CDR1 is KGHSH, CDR2 LQKENI, per germline. CDR3 amino acids: CASSPRPDRDNEQFF. The CDR3 nucleotides read TGTGCCAGCTCACCACGACCCGACAGGGACAATGAGCAGTTCTTC.

In its sample, this clone was seen a few times. In the same sample, other DNA sequences code for this CDR3. V and J are TRBV5-1 and TRBJ1-1, with D unresolved. Germline V gene sequence: CDR1 SGHRS, CDR2 YFSETQ. This CDR3 has 14 residues. Trimming pared 2 bases from V and 0 bases from J, leaving 8 bases between. Here the CDR3 DNA reads TGCGCCAGCAGCTTATCAGGTTTGAACACTGAAGCTTTCTTT. Protein product: CASSLSGLNTEAFF.

This sequence joins TRBV7-2 and TRBJ2-2; D may be TRBD2 (6 bases). The V gene's germline CDR1 is SGHTA and CDR2 FQGNSA. Trimming shortened V by 6 bases and J by 1 base, and 9 bases separated the two germline ends. The CDR3 runs to 14 residues. The CDR3 loop reads CASRVGRNTGELFF. The DNA of the CDR3 is TGTGCCAGCAGGGTCGGGAGGAACACCGGGGAGCTGTTTTTT.

CDR3 loop: CASSMDSSGSTDTQYF. CDR3 in DNA: TGTGCCAGCAGTATGGACTCGTCGGGGAGCACAGATACGCAGTATTTT. This chain uses TRBV6-6 with TRBJ2-3, with D possibly matching TRBD2 (5 bases). Deletions cut 5 bases from V and 0 bases from J, with 15 bases between. The germline V gene encodes CDR1 MNHNY and CDR2 SVGAGI (reference sequence). The CDR3 sequence is 16 residues long.

With respect to this clone: Other DNA sequences in the same sample also yield this CDR3. The V and J genes are TRBV30 and TRBJ2-3, with TRBD2 identical over 14 bases. The germline gives CDR1 GTSNPN, CDR2 SVGIG (reference sequence). The J segment lost 3 bases and the V segment lost 0 bases, leaving 2 bases of the junction unmatched. CDR3 length: 16 residues. The CDR3 protein is CAWSVGTSGRTDTQYF. DNA of the CDR3: TGTGCCTGGAGTGTAGGGACTAGCGGGAGAACAGATACGCAGTATTTT.

CDR3: CASSFGGPAYEQYF. CDR3 DNA: TGCGCCAGCAGCTTCGGCGGGCCTGCCTACGAGCAGTACTTC. The chain links TRBV5-1 to TRBJ2-7, with D possibly matching TRBD2 (5 bases). Germline lookup yields CDR1 SGHRS and CDR2 YFSETQ. The CDR3 consists of 14 residues. Trimming left V 2 bases short and J 2 bases short, with 11 bases between. The whole variable domain, remainder taken from reference TRBV5-1 and TRBJ2-7, is KAGVTQTPRYLIKTRGQQVTLSCSPISGHRSVSWYQQTPGQGLQFLFEYFSETQRNKGNFPGRFSGRQFSNSRSEMNVSTLELGDSALYLCASSFGGPAYEQYFGPGTRLTVT.

The CDR3 sequence: CASSWSATGSSYEQYF. The CDR3 nucleotides read TGTGCCAGCAGCTGGTCCGCGACAGGGAGCTCCTACGAGCAGTACTTC. The chain joins TRBV11-2 to TRBJ2-7; TRBD1 matches 7 bases. This CDR3 contains 16 residues. The V segment lost 4 bases and the J segment 0 bases; nucleotides outside the gene matches: 9. Germline assignment: CDR1 SGHAT and CDR2 FQNNGV.

In its sample, this clone was seen a few times. The chain employs TRBV28 and TRBJ1-1, with no clear D. Germline loops: CDR1 MDHEN, CDR2 SYDVKM. Trimming cost V 3 bases and J 6 bases, with 14 bases left between them. The CDR3 contains 14 residues. The CDR3 nucleotides are TGTGCCAGCAGTTTCTCAACTTCGGTACCTGAAGCTTTCTTT. Protein sequence: CASSFSTSVPEAFF. Looking up the rest from reference TRBV28 and TRBJ1-1 gives the full variable domain: DVKVTQSSRYLVKRTGEKVFLECVQDMDHENMFWYRQDPGLGLRLIYFSYDVKMKEKGDIPEGYSVSREKKERFSLILESASTNQTSMYLCASSFSTSVPEAFFGQGTRLTVV.

This clone was observed a few times. The V and J genes are TRBV29-1 and TRBJ1-3, with unresolved D. V was pared by 4 bases and J by 3 bases, with 10 bases between. This CDR3 region has 13 residues. The germline V gene encodes CDR1 SQVTM and CDR2 ANQGSEA. CDR3 sequence reads: CSVGVTGGNTIYF. The CDR3 DNA reads as TGCAGCGTTGGCGTCACCGGTGGAAACACCATATATTTT.

The V gene is TRBV7-3, the J gene TRBJ2-3, with D perhaps assigned TRBD1 or TRBD2 (5 bases each). The CDR3 has 14 amino acids. V gave up 6 bases and J gave up 8 bases, with 18 bases separating them. Germline loops: CDR1 SGHTA, CDR2 FQGTGA. The CDR3 protein is CASSWDRDLGTQYF. CDR3 DNA: TGTGCCAGCAGTTGGGACCGTGACCTAGGTACGCAGTATTTT.

CDR3 sequence: CAISTTSGTGVADTQYF. Written as DNA, the CDR3 is TGTGCCATCAGCACTACCTCGGGGACAGGGGTGGCAGATACGCAGTATTTT. The chain uses TRBV10-3 and TRBJ2-3, with TRBD1 matching over 10 bases. Germline V CDR1 and CDR2: ENHRY, SYGVKD. This CDR3 has 17 amino acids. J was trimmed by 4 bases and V by 6 bases; bases with no gene match: 13.

The chain joins TRBV5-1 to TRBJ2-2, with TRBD1 as a possible D gene (6 bases). Germline CDR1 reads SGHRS; CDR2 reads YFSETQ. The CDR3 is 15 residues long. Trimming cost V 1 base and J 7 bases, with 14 bases left between them. Here the CDR3 DNA reads TGCGCCAGCAGCTTGAGTCAGGGGAAGGACGGGGAGCTGTTTTTT. Its protein is CASSLSQGKDGELFF.

The V and J genes are TRBV9 and TRBJ1-2, with TRBD1 matching 7 bases. Germline V gives CDR1 SGDLS, CDR2 YYNGEE. The length of the CDR3 is 14 residues. J gave up 5 bases and V 0 bases, and 4 bases lay outside the gene matches. The CDR3 protein is CASSVGQGKYGYTF. The CDR3 DNA is TGTGCCAGCAGCGTAGGACAGGGAAAATATGGCTACACCTTC.

There are a few counts of this clone. The chain couples TRBV7-3 to TRBJ1-1; TRBD1 is a possible D gene (5 bases). The V and J ends lost 1 base and 5 bases respectively, with 8 bases between them. The CDR3 has 13 residues. CDR1 is SGHTA and CDR2 is FQGTGA in the germline V gene. CDR3 loop: CASSLNGGTEAFF. The CDR3 nucleotides are TGTGCCAGCAGCTTAAACGGGGGGACTGAAGCTTTCTTT.

The CDR3 loop reads CSVEEAGGQQETQYF. DNA for the CDR3: TGCAGCGTTGAAGAAGCGGGAGGACAGCAAGAGACCCAGTACTTC. J is TRBJ2-5 and V is TRBV29-1; 9 bases agree with TRBD2. CDR1 is SQVTM, CDR2 ANQGSEA, per germline. This CDR3 has 15 residues. The ends lost 0 bases at V and 2 bases at J; junction bases unmatched: 4.

The V call is TRBV11-2, the J call TRBJ2-7, with D possibly matching TRBD2 (6 bases). Germline-derived CDR1 and CDR2 are SGHAT and FQNNGV. The CDR3 runs to 19 residues. V dropped 1 base and J dropped 3 bases, with 25 bases sitting between them. DNA of the CDR3: TGTGCCAGCAGCTTAGTAGCGGTTCCGGGGTCCAGTACCCTCTACGAGCAGTACTTC. Translated, it gives CASSLVAVPGSSTLYEQYF.

The chain couples TRBV11-2 to TRBJ2-7; D remains unclear. The germline gives CDR1 SGHAT, CDR2 FQNNGV. Trimming left V 5 bases short and J 4 bases short, with 9 bases between. The CDR3 consists of 12 residues. CDR3 nucleotides: TGTGCCAGCAGCCGAGCCTTTTACGAGCAGTACTTC. Its protein is CASSRAFYEQYF.

The chain joins TRBV11-2 to TRBJ1-2; D remains unclear. CDR1 is SGHAT, CDR2 FQNNGV, per germline. The V end was cut by 5 bases, the J end by 3 bases, with 19 bases between. The CDR3 contains 16 residues. Here the CDR3 DNA reads TGTGCCAGCAGCACCTTGGCCTTACCGAGAGACTATGGCTACACCTTC. Translation: CASSTLALPRDYGYTF. The full variable domain, rest sourced from reference TRBV11-2 and TRBJ1-2, is EAGVAQSPRYKIIEKRQSVAFWCNPISGHATLYWYQQILGQGPKLLIQFQNNGVVDDSQLPKDRFSAERLKGVDSTLKIQPAKLEDSAVYLCASSTLALPRDYGYTFGSGTRLTVV.

The V gene is TRBV5-4, the J gene TRBJ2-5; D is tentatively TRBD1 or TRBD2 (5 bases each). The CDR3 runs to 15 residues. Germline assignment: CDR1 SGHNT and CDR2 YYREEE (reference sequence). V lost 0 bases to trimming and J lost 4 bases, with 13 bases between them. The DNA of the CDR3 is TGTGCCAGCAGCTTGGAGGGGAGCCCCGTAGAGACCCAGTACTTC. This gives the protein CASSLEGSPVETQYF. The full variable domain, completed using reference TRBV5-4 and TRBJ2-5, is ETGVTQSPTHLIKTRGQQVTLRCSSQSGHNTVSWYQQALGQGPQFIFQYYREEENGRGNFPPRFSGLQFPNYSSELNVNALELDDSALYLCASSLEGSPVETQYFGPGTRLLVL.